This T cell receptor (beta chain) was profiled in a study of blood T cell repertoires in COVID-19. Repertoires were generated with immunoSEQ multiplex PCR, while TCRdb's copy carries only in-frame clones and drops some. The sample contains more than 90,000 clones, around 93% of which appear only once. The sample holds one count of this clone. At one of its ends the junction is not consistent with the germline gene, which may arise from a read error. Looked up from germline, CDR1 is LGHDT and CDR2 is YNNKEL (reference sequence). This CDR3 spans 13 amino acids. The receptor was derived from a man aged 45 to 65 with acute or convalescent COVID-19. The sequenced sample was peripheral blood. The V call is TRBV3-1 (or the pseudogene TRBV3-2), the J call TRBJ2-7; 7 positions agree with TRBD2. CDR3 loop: CASSLAGQGEQHF. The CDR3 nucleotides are TGTGCCAGCAGCCTAGCGGGCCAGGGTGAGCAGCACTTC.